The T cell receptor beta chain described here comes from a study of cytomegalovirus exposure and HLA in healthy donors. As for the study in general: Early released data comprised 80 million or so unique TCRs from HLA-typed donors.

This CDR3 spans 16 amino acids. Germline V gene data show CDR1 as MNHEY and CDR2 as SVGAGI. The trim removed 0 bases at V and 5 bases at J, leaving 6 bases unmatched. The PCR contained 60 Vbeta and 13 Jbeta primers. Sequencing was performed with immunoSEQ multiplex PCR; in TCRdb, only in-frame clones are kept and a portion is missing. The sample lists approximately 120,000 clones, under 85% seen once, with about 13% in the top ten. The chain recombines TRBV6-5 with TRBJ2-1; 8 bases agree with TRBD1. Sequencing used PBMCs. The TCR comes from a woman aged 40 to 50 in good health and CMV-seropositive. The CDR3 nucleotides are TGTGCCAGCAGTTACTCGTGGGACAGGCGGGACAATGAGCAGTTCTTC. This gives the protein CASSYSWDRRDNEQFF.